Below are 10 T cell receptor beta chains sequenced from a single sample in a study of blood T cells in healthy people across ages. A second PCR, run for about 6 to 11 cycles, used a sample-barcoded 5' primer plus a J-beta primer mix. TCRdb itself ran the 5' RACE reads through MiXCR, one entry per CDR3 protein. The sample lists about 1.4 million distinct CDR3 sequences; approximately 59% were seen once. Sequences were obtained from blood. The source of these receptors is a man aged 18 to 29 in good health.

V and J are TRBV7-2 and TRBJ1-5; D is unclear. This CDR3 is built from 16 residues. CDR1 is SGHTA and CDR2 is FQGNSA in the germline V gene. V was pared by 5 bases and J by 6 bases, with 20 bases between. For the CDR3, the DNA is TGTGCCAGCAGCGAAAAGGCGGAAGTGTTCATTCAGCCCCAGCATTTT. Residues: CASSEKAEVFIQPQHF.

This clonotype was detected only a few times. This chain links TRBV28 with TRBJ2-5; 7 positions match TRBD2. The CDR3 has 13 amino acids. J lost 5 bases, V lost 6 bases, and 6 bases had no gene match. CDR1 is MDHEN, CDR2 SYDVKM, per germline. The CDR3 protein is CASSLREGETQYF. The CDR3, as DNA: TGTGCCAGCAGCTTAAGGGAGGGGGAGACCCAGTACTTC.

The chain is built from TRBV20-1 and TRBJ2-1, with D possibly TRBD2 on 7 matching bases. The CDR3 spans 17 residues. Germline values: CDR1 DFQATT, CDR2 SNEGSKA (reference sequence). V lost 1 base to trimming and J lost 1 base, with 17 bases between them. This chain's CDR3 is CSARVIGAGQSYNEQFF. The CDR3 DNA reads as TGCAGTGCTAGAGTAATTGGAGCGGGACAATCCTACAATGAGCAGTTCTTC.

The V gene is TRBV7-9, the J gene TRBJ2-7; maybe TRBD1 (6 bases). The CDR3 totals 16 residues. V shed 5 bases and J shed 0 bases, with 17 bases lying between them. Germline loops: CDR1 SEHNR, CDR2 FQNEAQ (reference sequence). CDR3 in amino acids: CASSASLIQGSYEQYF. The CDR3 nucleotides read TGTGCCAGCAGCGCATCCCTTATACAGGGCTCCTACGAGCAGTACTTC.

V is TRBV15 and J is TRBJ1-2, with no clear D. Germline CDR1 LNHNV, CDR2 YYDKDF (reference sequence). The V and J ends lost 1 base and 6 bases respectively, with 9 bases between them. This CDR3 comprises 13 residues. CDR3 sequence reads: CATSRGRGDGYTF. The CDR3 nucleotides are TGTGCCACCAGCAGAGGACGGGGAGATGGCTACACCTTC.

V usage is TRBV4-3 and J usage is TRBJ2-1; 13 nucleotides agree with TRBD2. Trimming cost V 4 bases and J 4 bases; bases outside gene matches: 10. This CDR3 contains 18 residues. Per the germline V gene, CDR1 is LGHNA and CDR2 is YSLEER. CDR3 in DNA: TGCGCCAGCAGCCTCCGGACTAGCGGGGGCCCTCTTTACAATGAGCAGTTCTTC. Protein: CASSLRTSGGPLYNEQFF.

This clonotype was observed a handful of times. This chain uses TRBV25-1 with TRBJ2-1; TRBD2 aligns across 7 bases. Germline CDR1 is MGHDK and CDR2 is SYGVNS. With 5 bases clipped from V and 5 bases from J, the junction kept 12 bases outside the gene matches. The CDR3 loop spans 16 amino acids. The CDR3 region has the DNA TGTGCCAGCAGTCCTATGACGGGACTACCAAACAATGAGCAGTTCTTC. It translates to CASSPMTGLPNNEQFF.

This clonotype was observed a few times. The DNA for the CDR3 is TGCGCCAGCAGCCCCGGACAGGCTCGAGCCAAAAACATTCAGTACTTC. Its protein is CASSPGQARAKNIQYF. The genes are TRBV4-1 and TRBJ2-4; 7 nucleotides align to TRBD1. V was pared by 4 bases and J by 0 bases, with 6 bases of the junction left unmatched. The CDR3 is 16 amino acids. CDR1 is MGHRA and CDR2 is YSYEKL in the germline V gene.

Written as DNA, the CDR3 is TGTGCCAGCACCAACGGGGGACGGAACACTGAAGCTTTCTTT. Amino acids: CASTNGGRNTEAFF. The chain joins TRBV14 to TRBJ1-1; weak D call: TRBD1 (5 bases). The germline V and J ends were trimmed by 7 bases and 1 base, with 13 bases remaining between them. The CDR3 spans 14 residues. Per germline, CDR1 SGHDN and CDR2 FVKESK.

This clonotype was seen only a few times. The rearrangement links TRBV5-1 to TRBJ2-3; D might be TRBD1 (6 bases). V lost 7 bases and J 1 base, leaving 16 bases between the germline ends. The germline gives CDR1 SGHRS, CDR2 YFSETQ. The CDR3 loop spans 15 amino acids. The CDR3 nucleotides read TGCGCCAGCGGAAAGACAGGATGGGGCACAGATACGCAGTATTTT. Translated, it gives CASGKTGWGTDTQYF.